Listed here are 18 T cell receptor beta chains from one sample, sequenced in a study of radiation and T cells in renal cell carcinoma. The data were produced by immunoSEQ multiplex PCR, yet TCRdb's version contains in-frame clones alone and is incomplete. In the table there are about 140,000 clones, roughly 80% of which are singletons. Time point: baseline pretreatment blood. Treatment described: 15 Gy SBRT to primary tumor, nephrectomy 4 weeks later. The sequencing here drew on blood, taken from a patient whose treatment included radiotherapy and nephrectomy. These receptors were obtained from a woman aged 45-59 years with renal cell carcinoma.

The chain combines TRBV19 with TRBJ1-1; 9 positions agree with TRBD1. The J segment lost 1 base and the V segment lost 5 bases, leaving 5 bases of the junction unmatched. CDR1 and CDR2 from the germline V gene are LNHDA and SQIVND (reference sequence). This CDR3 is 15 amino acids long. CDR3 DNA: TGTGCCAGTAGTCCCGGGACAGGGCAGAACACTGAAGCTTTCTTT. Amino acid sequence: CASSPGTGQNTEAFF.

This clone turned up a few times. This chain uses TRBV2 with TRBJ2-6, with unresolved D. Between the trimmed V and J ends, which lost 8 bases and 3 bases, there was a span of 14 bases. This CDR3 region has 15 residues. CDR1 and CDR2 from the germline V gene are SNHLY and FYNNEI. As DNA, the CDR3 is TGTGCCAGCGAAGTAGACTGGGTTGGGGCCAACGTCCTGACTTTC. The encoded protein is CASEVDWVGANVLTF.

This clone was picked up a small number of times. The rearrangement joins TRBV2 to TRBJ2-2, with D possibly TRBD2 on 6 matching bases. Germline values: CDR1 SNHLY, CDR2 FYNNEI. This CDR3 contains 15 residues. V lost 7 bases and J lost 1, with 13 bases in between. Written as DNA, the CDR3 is TGTGCCAGCAACTGGGGACTCGAGAACACCGGGGAGCTGTTTTTT. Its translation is CASNWGLENTGELFF.

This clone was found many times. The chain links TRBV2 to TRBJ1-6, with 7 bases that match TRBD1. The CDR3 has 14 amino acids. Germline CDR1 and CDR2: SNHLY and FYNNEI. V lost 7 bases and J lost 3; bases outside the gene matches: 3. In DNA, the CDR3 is TGTGCCAGCACCTGGGACAGCTATAATTCACCCCTCCACTTT. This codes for CASTWDSYNSPLHF. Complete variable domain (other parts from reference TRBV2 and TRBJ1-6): EPEVTQTPSHQVTQMGQEVILRCVPISNHLYFYWYRQILGQKVEFLVSFYNNEISEKSEIFDDQFSVERPDGSNFTLKIRSTKLEDSAMYFCASTWDSYNSPLHFGNGTRLTVT.

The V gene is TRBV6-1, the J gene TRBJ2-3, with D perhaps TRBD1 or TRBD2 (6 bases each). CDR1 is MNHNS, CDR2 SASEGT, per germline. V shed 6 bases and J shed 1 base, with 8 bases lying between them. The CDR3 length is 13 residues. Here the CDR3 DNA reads TGTGCCAGCAGGGAGGGGGGCACAGATACGCAGTATTTT. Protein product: CASREGGTDTQYF.

The CDR3 DNA sequence: TGTGCCAGCAACCCAGACAGGGGGTTCGACGAGCAGTACTTC. Translated: CASNPDRGFDEQYF. The chain employs TRBV2 and TRBJ2-7; 9 nucleotides agree with TRBD1. Germline CDR1 reads SNHLY; CDR2 reads FYNNEI. The junction had 9 bases not matched to a gene; V was cut back by 7 bases and J by 5 bases. CDR3 size: 14 residues. The full variable domain, rest sourced from reference TRBV2 and TRBJ2-7, is EPEVTQTPSHQVTQMGQEVILRCVPISNHLYFYWYRQILGQKVEFLVSFYNNEISEKSEIFDDQFSVERPDGSNFTLKIRSTKLEDSAMYFCASNPDRGFDEQYFGPGTRLTVT.

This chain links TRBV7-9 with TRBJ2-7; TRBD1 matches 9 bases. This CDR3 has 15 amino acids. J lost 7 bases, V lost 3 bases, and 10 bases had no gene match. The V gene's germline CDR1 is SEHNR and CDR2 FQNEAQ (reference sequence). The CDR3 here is CASSLTGGNKREQYF. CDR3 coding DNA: TGTGCCAGCAGCTTGACAGGGGGAAATAAGCGAGAGCAGTACTTC.

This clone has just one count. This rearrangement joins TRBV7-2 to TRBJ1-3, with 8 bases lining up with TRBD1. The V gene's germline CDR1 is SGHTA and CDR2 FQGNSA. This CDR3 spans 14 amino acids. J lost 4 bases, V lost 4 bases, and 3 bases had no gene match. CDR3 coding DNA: TGTGCCAGCAGCTCCGACAGGGGAGGAAACACCATATATTTT. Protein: CASSSDRGGNTIYF.

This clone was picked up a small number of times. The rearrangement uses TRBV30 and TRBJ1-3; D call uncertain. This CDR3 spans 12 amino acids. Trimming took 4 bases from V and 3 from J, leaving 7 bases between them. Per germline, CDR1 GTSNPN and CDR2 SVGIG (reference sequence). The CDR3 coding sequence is TGTGCCTGGACCGAGGGTGGAAACACCATATATTTT. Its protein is CAWTEGGNTIYF.

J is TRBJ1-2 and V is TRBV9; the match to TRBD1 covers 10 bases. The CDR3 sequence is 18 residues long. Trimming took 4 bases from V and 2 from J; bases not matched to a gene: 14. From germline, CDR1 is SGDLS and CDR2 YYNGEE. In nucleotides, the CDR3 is TGTGCCAGCAGCTCCAGACCCGGGACAGGGGCCATCAACTATGGCTACACCTTC. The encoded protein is CASSSRPGTGAINYGYTF. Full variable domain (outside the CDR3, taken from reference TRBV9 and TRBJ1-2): DSGVTQTPKHLITATGQRVTLRCSPRSGDLSVYWYQQSLDQGLQFLIQYYNGEERAKGNILERFSAQQFPDLHSELNLSSLELGDSALYFCASSSRPGTGAINYGYTFGSGTRLTVV.

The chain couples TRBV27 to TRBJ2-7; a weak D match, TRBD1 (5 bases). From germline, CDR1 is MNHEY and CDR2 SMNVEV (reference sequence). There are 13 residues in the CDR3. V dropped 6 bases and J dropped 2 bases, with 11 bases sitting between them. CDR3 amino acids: CASRTGRAYEQYF. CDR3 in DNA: TGTGCCAGCAGAACCGGCAGGGCCTACGAGCAGTACTTC.

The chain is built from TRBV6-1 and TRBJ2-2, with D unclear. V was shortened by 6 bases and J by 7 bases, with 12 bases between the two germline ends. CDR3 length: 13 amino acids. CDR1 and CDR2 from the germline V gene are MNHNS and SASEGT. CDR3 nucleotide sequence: TGTGCCAGCAGAGTGGAAGGGATCGGGGAGCTGTTTTTT. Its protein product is CASRVEGIGELFF.

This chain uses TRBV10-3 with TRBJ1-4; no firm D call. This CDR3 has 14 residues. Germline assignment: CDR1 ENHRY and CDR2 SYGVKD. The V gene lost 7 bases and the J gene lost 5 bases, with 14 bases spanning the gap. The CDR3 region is CAIKPADGNEKLFF. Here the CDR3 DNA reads TGTGCCATCAAGCCAGCAGATGGGAATGAAAAACTGTTTTTT.

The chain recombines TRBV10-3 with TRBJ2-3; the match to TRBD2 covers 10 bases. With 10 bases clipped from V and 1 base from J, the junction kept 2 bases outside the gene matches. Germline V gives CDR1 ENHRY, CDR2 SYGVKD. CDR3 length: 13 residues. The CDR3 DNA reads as TGTGCCACGGGGACTAGCGGCACAGATACGCAGTATTTT. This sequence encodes CATGTSGTDTQYF.

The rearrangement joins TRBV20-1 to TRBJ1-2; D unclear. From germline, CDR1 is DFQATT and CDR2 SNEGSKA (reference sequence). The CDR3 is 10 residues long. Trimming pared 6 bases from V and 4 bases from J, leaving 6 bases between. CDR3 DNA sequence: TGCAGTGCCGCCCCCTATGGCTACACCTTC. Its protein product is CSAAPYGYTF.

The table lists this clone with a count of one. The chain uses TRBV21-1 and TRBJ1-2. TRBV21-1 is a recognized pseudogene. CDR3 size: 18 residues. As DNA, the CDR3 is TGTGCCAGCAGCAAACCCGGCGGGAGGGGGCGGTCACGGTATGGCTACACCTTC. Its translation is CASSKPGGRGRSRYGYTF.

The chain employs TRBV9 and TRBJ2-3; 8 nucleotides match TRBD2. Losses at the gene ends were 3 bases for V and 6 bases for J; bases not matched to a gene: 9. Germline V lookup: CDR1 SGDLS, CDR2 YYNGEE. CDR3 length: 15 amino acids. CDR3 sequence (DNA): TGTGCCAGCAGCGCCCTAGCGGGTTTGGGGGATACGCAGTATTTT. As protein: CASSALAGLGDTQYF.

The CDR3 region is CASSPRTGGHTDTQYF. CDR3 DNA sequence: TGCGCCAGCAGCCCCCGTACCGGGGGGCACACAGATACGCAGTATTTT. The chain links TRBV5-1 to TRBJ2-3, with D possibly TRBD2 on 7 matching bases. V lost 4 bases and J lost 2, with 17 bases in between. The germline gives CDR1 SGHRS, CDR2 YFSETQ. CDR3 size: 16 residues.